Shown below are 6 T cell receptor beta chains from a single sample sequenced in a study of beta chain features in type 1 diabetes. Expressed TCRB transcripts were sequenced because the entire RNA isolate underwent reverse transcription. Using immunoSEQ multiplex PCR, the repertoire was profiled, and TCRdb retains in-frame clones only, with some absent. Of around 350,000 clones listed, roughly 13% are singletons. Sequenced sample: naive CD4+ T cells from blood. These receptors were taken from a man aged 18 to 35 in good health.

V gene TRBV29-1 combines with J gene TRBJ1-2; 8 bases map to TRBD1. The CDR3 spans 12 residues. CDR1 and CDR2 from the germline V gene are SQVTM and ANQGSEA. Unmatched junction bases numbered 8, after V lost 6 bases and J lost 8 bases. The CDR3: CSVGRTGQGYTF. CDR3 DNA sequence: TGCAGCGTAGGACGGACAGGGCAGGGCTACACCTTC.

This chain connects TRBV6-6 to TRBJ1-1, with D perhaps matching TRBD1 (5 bases). Germline values: CDR1 MNHNY, CDR2 SVGAGI (reference sequence). The CDR3 sequence is 14 residues long. Trimming took off 5 bases at V and 2 bases at J, with 12 bases between the two ends. CDR3 protein: CASSAGGENTEAFF. DNA for the CDR3: TGTGCCAGCAGTGCCGGGGGGGAAAACACTGAAGCTTTCTTT.

This sequence joins TRBV5-6 and TRBJ1-5; 8 nucleotides line up with TRBD1. CDR3 length: 15 amino acids. With 3 bases clipped from V and 4 bases from J, the junction kept 6 bases outside the gene matches. Germline lookup yields CDR1 SGHDT and CDR2 YYEEEE. CDR3: CASSSRTGFNQPQHF. CDR3 sequence (DNA): TGTGCCAGCAGCTCAAGGACAGGGTTTAATCAGCCCCAGCATTTT.

This clone has only a few counts. The chain joins TRBV10-3 to TRBJ2-2; the match to TRBD2 covers 7 bases. Germline V gene data show CDR1 as ENHRY and CDR2 as SYGVKD. This CDR3 has 19 residues. V trimming: 2 bases; J trimming: 4 bases; junction bases outside the gene matches: 16. CDR3 DNA sequence: TGTGCCATCAGTGAGGCAGCTCCCGGGACTACATTCCCCACCGGGGAGCTGTTTTTT. This codes for CAISEAAPGTTFPTGELFF.

This clone was counted a single time. The rearrangement uses TRBV5-1 and TRBJ2-3; 8 bases agree with TRBD2. The trim removed 5 bases at V and 1 base at J, leaving 6 bases unmatched. This CDR3 comprises 15 residues. Germline V gives CDR1 SGHRS, CDR2 YFSETQ. The CDR3 is CASRSGGPGTDTQYF. As DNA, the CDR3 is TGCGCCAGCAGGTCGGGGGGGCCCGGCACAGATACGCAGTATTTT.

To note about this clone: This may be a read error: a much more frequent sequence differs by one nucleotide. V gene TRBV5-8 combines with J gene TRBJ2-6; 7 nucleotides line up with TRBD1. The junction had 3 bases not matched to a gene; V was cut back by 4 bases and J by 2 bases. The CDR3 spans 15 residues. Germline lookup yields CDR1 SGHTS and CDR2 YDEGEE. CDR3: CASSVTGAGANVLTF. CDR3 in DNA: TGTGCCAGCAGCGTCACAGGGGCTGGGGCCAACGTCCTGACTTTC.